A single sample gave rise to the 11 T cell receptor beta chains below, sequenced in a study of T cells after yellow fever vaccination. TCRdb reanalysed the 5' RACE reads using MiXCR and keeps one entry per CDR3 protein. The sample lists 350,000 to 450,000 distinct CDR3 sequences; 18% were seen once. The material was PBMCs, obtained before the yellow fever booster vaccination. The receptor set was obtained from a man younger than 35 who received the YFV17D yellow fever vaccine.

This chain uses TRBV7-2 with TRBJ1-3; possibly TRBD1 for D (5 bases). CDR1 and CDR2 (germline): SGHTA, FQGNSA. V lost 5 bases and J 0 bases, leaving 11 bases between the germline ends. This CDR3 has 15 residues. The CDR3 loop is CASSLGPNSGNTIYF. CDR3 nucleotide sequence: TGTGCCAGCAGCCTGGGACCTAACTCTGGAAACACCATATATTTT.

This chain links TRBV9 with TRBJ2-1; weak D call: TRBD2 (7 bases). The CDR3 runs to 16 residues. The germline gives CDR1 SGDLS, CDR2 YYNGEE. Trimming cost V 0 bases and J 5 bases, with 15 bases left between them. CDR3 nucleotide sequence: TGTGCCAGCAGCGTAGGAACGGGGGGCCCCCACAATGAGCAGTTCTTC. Its translation: CASSVGTGGPHNEQFF. Filled out from reference TRBV9 and TRBJ2-1, the complete variable domain reads DSGVTQTPKHLITATGQRVTLRCSPRSGDLSVYWYQQSLDQGLQFLIQYYNGEERAKGNILERFSAQQFPDLHSELNLSSLELGDSALYFCASSVGTGGPHNEQFFGPGTRLTVL.

This clonotype was picked up a small number of times. The chain has TRBV27 and TRBJ2-3; possibly TRBD1 for D (6 bases). Per the germline V gene, CDR1 is MNHEY and CDR2 is SMNVEV (reference sequence). This CDR3 region has 13 residues. V was clipped by 8 bases and J by 7 bases, with 16 bases between them. The CDR3 DNA reads as TGTGCCAGCCAGAGGACAGCCTCGTATACGCAGTATTTT. Encoded protein: CASQRTASYTQYF.

V is TRBV7-2 and J is TRBJ2-4; 11 nucleotides match TRBD2. Germline assignment: CDR1 SGHTA and CDR2 FQGNSA. Trimming at V came to 5 bases and at J to 9 bases, leaving 6 bases not matched to a gene. This CDR3 is built from 14 residues. CDR3 DNA: TGTGCCAGCAGCCAACTAGCGGGGGATCGCATTCAGTACTTC. The encoded protein is CASSQLAGDRIQYF.

This chain links TRBV12-3 or TRBV12-4 with TRBJ2-3; 12 bases line up with TRBD2. Losses at the gene ends were 6 bases for V and 3 bases for J; bases not matched to a gene: 4. The CDR3 loop spans 15 amino acids. DNA for the CDR3: TGTGCCAGCAGACTAGCGGGGGGCGGGACAGATACGCAGTATTTT. Translating it yields CASRLAGGGTDTQYF.

This clonotype has more than one count but fewer than ten. The chain links TRBV10-3 to TRBJ2-5, with D tentatively TRBD1 (5 bases). The CDR3 has 13 amino acids. V was cut by 3 bases and J by 2 bases, with 7 bases left in between. CDR1 is ENHRY, CDR2 SYGVKD, per germline. This CDR3 is CAISEQEQETQYF. In DNA, the CDR3 is TGTGCCATCAGTGAACAGGAGCAAGAGACCCAGTACTTC.

This sequence joins TRBV30 and TRBJ1-1, with D possibly TRBD1 on 5 matching bases. The V and J ends lost 1 base and 3 bases respectively, with 15 bases between them. The V gene's germline CDR1 is GTSNPN and CDR2 SVGIG (reference sequence). This CDR3 is 15 amino acids long. The CDR3 DNA follows: TGTGCCTGGAGTGGAAGTAAAGGGGAAGACACTGAAGCTTTCTTT. It yields the protein CAWSGSKGEDTEAFF.

The rearrangement uses TRBV30 and TRBJ2-7; 10 nucleotides match TRBD1. Germline V gene lookup returns CDR1 GTSNPN and CDR2 SVGIG (reference sequence). There are 15 residues in the CDR3. J was trimmed by 5 bases and V by 4 bases; bases with no gene match: 11. The CDR3 protein is CAWTKLGQGNDEQYF. The DNA for the CDR3 is TGTGCCTGGACCAAACTGGGACAGGGGAACGACGAGCAGTACTTC. Combining the CDR3 with reference TRBV30 and TRBJ2-7 gives the whole variable domain SQTIHQWPATLVQPVGSPLSLECTVEGTSNPNLYWYRQAAGRGLQLLFYSVGIGQISSEVPQNLSASRPQDRQFILSSKKLLLSDSGFYLCAWTKLGQGNDEQYFGPGTRLTVT.

J is TRBJ2-7 and V is TRBV7-2; D is perhaps TRBD1 or TRBD2 (6 bases each). Germline V gene lookup returns CDR1 SGHTA and CDR2 FQGNSA. Trimming pared 2 bases from V and 0 bases from J, leaving 23 bases between. This CDR3 spans 19 amino acids. The CDR3 loop reads CASSLRGKESTGASYEQYF. In DNA form, the CDR3 reads TGTGCCAGCAGCTTACGGGGGAAAGAATCGACAGGCGCCTCCTACGAGCAGTACTTC.

This clonotype came up a few times. V and J are TRBV9 and TRBJ1-2, with D tentatively TRBD1 (6 bases). There are 17 residues in the CDR3. Per the germline V gene, CDR1 is SGDLS and CDR2 is YYNGEE. V was shortened by 3 bases and J by 1 base, with 19 bases between the two germline ends. CDR3 DNA sequence: TGTGCCAGCAGCGGACCGTGGGATGAGGGGGGTAACTATGGCTACACCTTC. It specifies CASSGPWDEGGNYGYTF.

This chain connects TRBV7-6 to TRBJ1-6; 7 bases agree with TRBD1. Germline trimming cut 1 base from V and 5 bases from J; bases unmatched to any gene: 2. CDR1 is SGHVS, CDR2 FNYEAQ, per germline. The CDR3 length is 15 residues. The CDR3 nucleotides are TGTGCCAGCAGCTTAGGAGGGGGCAATAATTCACCCCTCCACTTT. As protein: CASSLGGGNNSPLHF.